These 32 T cell receptor beta chains were sequenced from one sample in a study of cytomegalovirus exposure and HLA in healthy donors. Primers: 60 Vbeta forward and 13 Jbeta reverse. Clones were sequenced by immunoSEQ multiplex PCR, and TCRdb holds only the in-frame ones, with some missing. The sample shows around 180,000 clones, roughly 86% of them seen only once. Sequenced sample: PBMCs. These receptor sequences come from a woman aged 18-29 years in good health and CMV-seronegative.

A few counts support this clone. The chain employs TRBV5-4 and TRBJ2-1; weak D call: TRBD1 (5 bases). Germline V gene data show CDR1 as SGHNT and CDR2 as YYREEE (reference sequence). Deletions cut 1 base from V and 7 bases from J, with 6 bases between. The CDR3 has 12 amino acids. This CDR3 is CASSLSGNEQFF. CDR3 in DNA: TGTGCCAGCAGCTTGTCAGGGAATGAGCAGTTCTTC.

J is TRBJ2-3 and V is TRBV6-6, with D perhaps matching TRBD2 (7 bases). The length of the CDR3 is 15 residues. V dropped 2 bases and J dropped 4 bases, with 13 bases sitting between them. Germline values: CDR1 MNHNY, CDR2 SVGAGI (reference sequence). The CDR3 loop is CASSYGGAGPDTQYF. CDR3 bases: TGTGCCAGCAGTTACGGGGGGGCAGGCCCAGATACGCAGTATTTT.

The sample holds a few counts of this clone. This chain links TRBV5-6 with TRBJ2-7; 10 bases agree with TRBD2. This CDR3 is 14 amino acids long. The junction had 3 bases not matched to a gene; V was cut back by 3 bases and J by 3 bases. CDR1 and CDR2 (germline): SGHDT, YYEEEE. CDR3 amino acids: CASSSLAGVYEQYF. CDR3 nucleotides: TGTGCCAGCAGCTCCCTAGCGGGAGTCTACGAGCAGTACTTC. Filled out from reference TRBV5-6 and TRBJ2-7, the complete variable domain reads DAGVTQSPTHLIKTRGQQVTLRCSPKSGHDTVSWYQQALGQGPQFIFQYYEEEERQRGNFPDRFSGHQFPNYSSELNVNALLLGDSALYLCASSSLAGVYEQYFGPGTRLTVT.

The chain couples TRBV10-2 to TRBJ2-2, with 10 positions matching TRBD2. Trimming cost V 11 bases and J 7 bases; bases outside gene matches: 13. CDR3 length: 15 amino acids. CDR1 WSHSY and CDR2 SAAADI come from the germline V gene. For the CDR3, the DNA is TGCGCCGATTCTCCAGCGGGGGGGCCGGGCGGGGAGCTGTTTTTT. It codes for CADSPAGGPGGELFF.

The chain employs TRBV28 and TRBJ2-2; TRBD1 agrees at 9 bases. CDR1 MDHEN and CDR2 SYDVKM come from the germline V gene. The CDR3 runs to 19 residues. V gave up 5 bases and J gave up 4 bases; unmatched junction bases: 17. DNA of the CDR3: TGTGCCAGCAGTCCCCTATTAACTGGGACAGGGTCTGTCACCGGGGAGCTGTTTTTT. Translating gives CASSPLLTGTGSVTGELFF.

A single count supports this clone. The chain is built from TRBV28 and TRBJ1-5; D might be TRBD1 (6 bases). The CDR3 runs to 16 residues. Trimming pared 2 bases from V and 4 bases from J, leaving 15 bases between. Germline CDR1 and CDR2: MDHEN and SYDVKM. CDR3 in amino acids: CASSLRGASRNQPQHF. CDR3 bases: TGTGCCAGCAGTTTACGGGGGGCGTCGAGAAATCAGCCCCAGCATTTT.

This chain joins TRBV5-1 and TRBJ1-3, with D perhaps matching TRBD1 (5 bases). Per germline, CDR1 SGHRS and CDR2 YFSETQ. V was trimmed by 0 bases and J by 8 bases, leaving 12 bases between them. CDR3 length equals 14 residues. CDR3 protein: CASSLGQGLDTIYF. The CDR3 DNA reads as TGCGCCAGCAGCTTGGGGCAGGGCCTGGACACCATATATTTT.

CDR3 nucleotide sequence: TGTGCCAGCAGTTTACGGGGGAGGGTCAATGAGCAGTTCTTC. This encodes CASSLRGRVNEQFF. The rearrangement uses TRBV27 and TRBJ2-1, with 7 bases aligning to TRBD2. J gave up 6 bases and V 2 bases, and 4 bases lay outside the gene matches. The CDR3 is 14 amino acids. Germline V lookup: CDR1 MNHEY, CDR2 SMNVEV (reference sequence).

J is TRBJ2-7 and V is TRBV5-1; 9 nucleotides line up with TRBD1. There are 14 residues in the CDR3. Germline CDR1 and CDR2: SGHRS and YFSETQ. Trimming removed 6 bases from V and 1 base from J; junction bases left unmatched: 5. The CDR3 loop is CASKRDRVSYEQYF. Here the CDR3 DNA reads TGCGCCAGCAAAAGGGACAGGGTTTCCTACGAGCAGTACTTC.

CDR3 sequence (DNA): TGCGCCAGCAGCCCGACGCCGGACAGGAACACCGGGGAGCTGTTTTTT. Protein product: CASSPTPDRNTGELFF. The chain links TRBV5-1 to TRBJ2-2; D is possibly TRBD1 (6 bases). Looked up from germline, CDR1 is SGHRS and CDR2 is YFSETQ. CDR3 size: 16 residues. The V end was cut by 4 bases, the J end by 1 base, with 14 bases between.

The CDR3 sequence is CASSLVPGAVSYEQYF. The CDR3 DNA is TGTGCCAGCAGCTTAGTCCCGGGAGCGGTCTCCTACGAGCAGTACTTC. The chain uses TRBV11-2 and TRBJ2-5, with D perhaps TRBD2 (6 bases). Near its end, the DNA agrees better with TRBJ2-7, so the J call may be wrong. The CDR3 runs to 16 residues. Germline CDR1 reads SGHAT; CDR2 reads FQNNGV.

This clone appeared once. The chain couples TRBV15 to TRBJ2-1, with D possibly being TRBD2 (5 bases). This CDR3 is built from 15 residues. Deletions cut 0 bases from V and 10 bases from J, with 16 bases between. Germline V gene sequence: CDR1 LNHNV, CDR2 YYDKDF (reference sequence). CDR3 region: CATSRDGLGSGEQFF. CDR3 bases: TGTGCCACCAGCAGAGATGGGCTAGGGAGCGGCGAGCAGTTCTTC.

This chain links TRBV2 with TRBJ1-1; tentative D call: TRBD1 (5 bases). This CDR3 has 16 residues. The germline CDR1 and CDR2 sequences are SNHLY and FYNNEI. With 1 base removed from V and 4 bases from J, the gap between germline ends came to 16 bases. CDR3 loop: CASSEDGARSRTEAFF. CDR3 in DNA: TGTGCCAGCAGTGAAGATGGGGCCAGATCGCGCACTGAAGCTTTCTTT.

The chain uses TRBV5-4 and TRBJ2-1; 14 nucleotides agree with TRBD2. The trim removed 0 bases at V and 0 bases at J, leaving 2 bases unmatched. The CDR3 is 18 residues long. Germline assignment: CDR1 SGHNT and CDR2 YYREEE (reference sequence). CDR3 in DNA: TGTGCCAGCAGCTTGGGGACTAGCGGGGGGAGCTCCTACAATGAGCAGTTCTTC. Translation gives CASSLGTSGGSSYNEQFF.

The genes are TRBV9 and TRBJ1-2; the match to TRBD1 covers 7 bases. The J segment lost 6 bases and the V segment lost 4 bases, leaving 9 bases of the junction unmatched. Germline assignment: CDR1 SGDLS and CDR2 YYNGEE. The CDR3 is made up of 14 amino acids. The CDR3 nucleotides read TGTGCCAGCAGCTCCACCACAGGGGTCCATGGCTACACCTTC. Its translation is CASSSTTGVHGYTF.

The rearrangement links TRBV7-3 to TRBJ2-7; maybe TRBD2 (7 bases). V was trimmed by 4 bases and J by 4 bases, leaving 11 bases between them. There are 13 residues in the CDR3. In germline, CDR1 is SGHTA, CDR2 FQGTGA. CDR3 sequence (DNA): TGTGCCAGCAGCTCGGAGGGGGGGTACGAGCAGTACTTC. It translates to CASSSEGGYEQYF.

The V call is TRBV2, the J call TRBJ2-2; maybe TRBD1 (6 bases). V was cut by 8 bases and J by 6 bases, with 10 bases left in between. The CDR3 extends over 12 amino acids. Per germline, CDR1 SNHLY and CDR2 FYNNEI. Written as DNA, the CDR3 is TGTGCCAGCGCAGGGGATCCCGGGGAGCTGTTTTTT. Amino acid sequence: CASAGDPGELFF.

Written as DNA, the CDR3 is TGTGCCAGCAGGGACAGCCGAAACTATGGCTACACCTTC. This sequence encodes CASRDSRNYGYTF. This chain uses TRBV28 with TRBJ1-2, with D perhaps TRBD1 (6 bases). CDR3 length equals 13 residues. V was clipped by 6 bases and J by 2 bases, with 10 bases between them. The germline V gene has CDR1 MDHEN and CDR2 SYDVKM.

The chain has TRBV5-4 and TRBJ1-6, with TRBD1 identical over 7 bases. Germline-derived CDR1 and CDR2 are SGHNT and YYREEE (reference sequence). The J segment lost 8 bases and the V segment lost 3 bases, leaving 5 bases of the junction unmatched. CDR3 length equals 14 residues. The CDR3 DNA follows: TGTGCCAGCAGCTGGGGGACAGAACATTCACCCCTCCACTTT. Translation gives CASSWGTEHSPLHF.

The rearrangement joins TRBV4-3 to TRBJ1-2; 11 nucleotides agree with TRBD1. The CDR3 has 17 amino acids. CDR1 LGHNA and CDR2 YSLEER come from the germline V gene. Trimming removed 0 bases from V and 7 bases from J; junction bases left unmatched: 10. DNA for the CDR3: TGCGCCAGCAGCCAAGATGGAGGACAGGGGGCGCCCGGTGGCTACACCTTC. It yields the protein CASSQDGGQGAPGGYTF.

The table lists this clone with a count of one. The rearrangement links TRBV5-1 to TRBJ2-5; 8 bases agree with TRBD2. This CDR3 is 16 amino acids long. Looked up from germline, CDR1 is SGHRS and CDR2 is YFSETQ. J lost 3 bases, V lost 0 bases, and 7 bases had no gene match. As DNA, the CDR3 is TGCGCCAGCAGCTTGGCGGGCGGGGGGACTGAAGAGACCCAGTACTTC. This gives the protein CASSLAGGGTEETQYF. Together with reference TRBV5-1 and TRBJ2-5, the CDR3 gives the full variable domain: KAGVTQTPRYLIKTRGQQVTLSCSPISGHRSVSWYQQTPGQGLQFLFEYFSETQRNKGNFPGRFSGRQFSNSRSEMNVSTLELGDSALYLCASSLAGGGTEETQYFGPGTRLLVL.

The chain links TRBV6-5 to TRBJ1-2; D uncertain. CDR1 is MNHEY, CDR2 SVGAGI, per germline. The CDR3 runs to 14 residues. V lost 2 bases and J 4 bases, leaving 11 bases between the germline ends. The DNA of the CDR3 is TGTGCCAGCAGTTACAGCGGGGTAGGCTATGGCTACACCTTC. Its protein product is CASSYSGVGYGYTF.

The chain combines TRBV6-4 with TRBJ2-2; a weak D match, TRBD2 (7 bases). V was trimmed by 2 bases and J by 0 bases, leaving 10 bases between them. This CDR3 has 16 residues. CDR1 is MRHNA and CDR2 is SNTAGT in the germline V gene. CDR3 sequence reads: CASSDGGATNTGELFF. For the CDR3, the DNA is TGTGCCAGCAGTGACGGGGGGGCAACGAACACCGGGGAGCTGTTTTTT.

The V gene is TRBV6-4, the J gene TRBJ2-6; D not resolved. Germline lookup yields CDR1 MRHNA and CDR2 SNTAGT. The CDR3 totals 16 residues. V lost 5 bases to trimming and J lost 1 base, with 12 bases between them. CDR3 bases: TGTGCCAGCAGTTCCCTGAGCCATTCTGGGGCCAACGTCCTGACTTTC. Translation: CASSSLSHSGANVLTF.

This chain joins TRBV7-9 and TRBJ1-4; a weak D match, TRBD1 (5 bases). The CDR3 runs to 17 residues. CDR1 and CDR2 from the germline V gene are SEHNR and FQNEAQ (reference sequence). The ends were cut back, 4 bases at V and 3 bases at J, with 18 bases in the middle. CDR3 bases: TGTGCCAGCAGCTCCCCGGGGGTGTCGGCTTCTAATGAAAAACTGTTTTTT. Translating it yields CASSSPGVSASNEKLFF.

This clone was counted a single time. CDR3 in amino acids: CASSIGTSGTFNEQFF. The CDR3 DNA follows: TGTGCCAGCAGCATTGGGACTAGCGGGACCTTCAATGAGCAGTTCTTC. V and J are TRBV7-8 and TRBJ2-1; 13 nucleotides agree with TRBD2. This CDR3 is built from 16 residues. Germline assignment: CDR1 SGHVS and CDR2 FQNEAQ. Trimming cost V 5 bases and J 6 bases; bases outside gene matches: 7.

This chain links TRBV28 with TRBJ1-1; 9 bases map to TRBD1. Germline V gene sequence: CDR1 MDHEN, CDR2 SYDVKM. V lost 5 bases, J lost 4 bases, and 5 bases stayed unmatched. The CDR3 is 14 amino acids. CDR3 sequence reads: CASSVTGGGTEAFF. The CDR3 nucleotides read TGTGCCAGCAGTGTAACAGGGGGCGGCACTGAAGCTTTCTTT.

The chain joins TRBV13 to TRBJ1-6, with 7 bases identical to TRBD1. Germline V lookup: CDR1 PRHDT, CDR2 FYEKMQ (reference sequence). The CDR3 is 14 residues long. Trimming at V came to 4 bases and at J to 10 bases, leaving 7 bases not matched to a gene. The CDR3 DNA reads TGTGCCAGCAGCTCCGACAGGGTTCAGTCACCCCTCCACTTT. This translates into CASSSDRVQSPLHF.

The chain combines TRBV5-8 with TRBJ2-7; the D is unclear. The CDR3 has 11 residues. V gave up 5 bases and J gave up 7 bases, with 10 bases separating them. The germline gives CDR1 SGHTS, CDR2 YDEGEE. Here the CDR3 reads CASRRLWEQYF. CDR3 in DNA: TGTGCCAGCAGGCGGCTTTGGGAGCAGTACTTC.

The chain combines TRBV6-1 with TRBJ2-3; D is perhaps TRBD1 (5 bases). Trimming shortened V by 7 bases and J by 4 bases, and 12 bases separated the two germline ends. Germline values: CDR1 MNHNS, CDR2 SASEGT. The CDR3 sequence is 13 residues long. CDR3 residues: CASNSQGADTQYF. DNA of the CDR3: TGTGCCAGCAATTCCCAAGGGGCAGATACGCAGTATTTT.

This clone was counted between two and nine times. J is TRBJ1-5 and V is TRBV4-1; D remains unclear. Germline V gives CDR1 MGHRA, CDR2 YSYEKL. The CDR3 consists of 16 residues. The V end lost 1 base, the J end lost 6 bases, and 16 bases lay between the germline ends. The CDR3 sequence: CASSQGEHGFLQPQHF. The CDR3 region has the DNA TGCGCCAGCAGCCAAGGGGAGCACGGTTTTCTTCAGCCCCAGCATTTT.

The chain has TRBV4-1 and TRBJ2-3, with D uncertain. Germline CDR1 and CDR2: MGHRA and YSYEKL. Trimming removed 3 bases from V and 4 bases from J, with 5 bases in between. The CDR3 loop spans 12 amino acids. In DNA, the CDR3 is TGCGCCAGCAGCCATACTGCAGATACGCAGTATTTT. Amino acids: CASSHTADTQYF.